This TCR beta chain was sequenced in a study of CXCR3-negative and CXCR3-positive naive CD8 T cells. Study outcomes and limitations: Hydrophobicity of TRB CDR3s was greater in CXCR3-positive naive cells than in CXCR3-negative naive cells.

The authors prepared UMI-labeled TRB cDNA libraries by 5' RACE. TCRdb re-called the 5' RACE reads; one entry per CDR3 protein, DNA not given. Listed are about 120,000 distinct CDR3 sequences; just over 0.35% falls within the top ten. Concerning this clonotype itself: No antigen is known for it.

Germline V lookup: CDR1 SGHTA, CDR2 FQGNSA. The CDR3 has 15 amino acids. Source material: naive CXCR3+ CD8+ T cells from blood. Subset meaning: CD45RO-CCR7+CD27+CD95- naive CD8+ T cells expressing CXCR3 (TNR3+). The V gene is TRBV7-2, the J gene TRBJ2-7; checking the TCRdb D call of TRBD2 is not possible without DNA. This receptor was taken from a human donor in good health. Some clones in this sample may be carry-over from other donors' samples. The CDR3 sequence: CASSFGLAGGYEQYF.